Detailed here is one T cell receptor (beta chain). Its antigen is still unknown. This CDR3 comprises 16 residues. Deletions cut 3 bases from V and 1 base from J, with 15 bases between. From germline, CDR1 is MNHEY and CDR2 SVGAGI. This sample is part of a study of chemoradiotherapy in HPV16-positive cancers. Overall study results and limits: Better recurrence-free survival went with HPV-responsive T-cell expansion in HPV16-positive patients. Only two HPV16-positive patients supplied the functional HPV-specificity definition. During treatment, candidate HPV-specific clones and E7-related motifs expanded in tumor.

Clones were sequenced by immunoSEQ multiplex PCR, and TCRdb holds only the in-frame ones, with some missing. The sample has about 17,000 clones; roughly nine tenths are singletons. This TCR came from a human donor with HPV-associated anogenital cancer. The V gene is TRBV6-5, the J gene TRBJ1-1; D possibly corresponds to TRBD1 (5 bases). The specimen was blood, collected from a patient who underwent chemoradiotherapy. The CDR3 DNA is TGTGCCAGCAGTTATTCCGCGTGGGACGAGAACACTGAAGCTTTCTTT. Its protein is CASSYSAWDENTEAFF.